These 18 T cell receptor beta chains originate from one sample sequenced in a study of blood T cell repertoires in COVID-19. Data came from immunoSEQ multiplex PCR; TCRdb stores just in-frame clones and leaves some out. The sample records tens of thousands of clones, approximately 80% being singletons. Sequenced sample: peripheral blood. These receptors were collected from a man older than 75 with active COVID-19.

This chain joins TRBV21-1 and TRBJ1-4; TRBD1 was called by the table and not checked on the DNA. TRBV21-1 is classified as a pseudogene. CDR3 size: 16 residues. The CDR3 region is CASSKMKDRAVGQLFF. Written as DNA, the CDR3 is TGTGCCAGCAGCAAAATGAAGGACAGGGCGGTGGGGCAACTGTTTTTT.

The J gene is TRBJ2-1, the V gene TRBV18; D is unclear. There are 15 residues in the CDR3. Germline loops: CDR1 KGHSH, CDR2 LQKENI. Trimming removed 1 base from V and 0 bases from J, with 7 bases in between. The CDR3 DNA follows: TGTGCCAGCTCACCACTGGTCAGCTCCTACAATGAGCAGTTCTTC. As protein: CASSPLVSSYNEQFF.

The chain joins TRBV6-5 to TRBJ1-1, with D maybe TRBD1 (6 bases). With 2 bases removed from V and 3 bases from J, the gap between germline ends came to 13 bases. The CDR3 length is 15 residues. From germline, CDR1 is MNHEY and CDR2 SVGAGI. The CDR3: CASSYGLGGHTEAFF. CDR3 nucleotides: TGTGCCAGCAGTTACGGGTTGGGGGGGCACACTGAAGCTTTCTTT.

The V call is TRBV9, the J call TRBJ2-2; D gene uncertain. The germline V gene has CDR1 SGDLS and CDR2 YYNGEE. The V gene lost 0 bases and the J gene lost 7 bases, with 10 bases spanning the gap. The CDR3 length is 14 residues. The CDR3 is CASSVDDLVGELFF. In nucleotides, the CDR3 is TGTGCCAGCAGCGTAGACGACTTAGTCGGGGAGCTGTTTTTT.

In its sample, this clone was seen once. The chain employs TRBV3-1 (or the pseudogene TRBV3-2) and TRBJ1-2, with 8 bases that match TRBD1. The CDR3 sequence is 14 residues long. Germline values: CDR1 LGHDT, CDR2 YNNKEL (reference sequence). Losses at the gene ends were 4 bases for V and 4 bases for J; bases not matched to a gene: 5. This CDR3 reads CASSPRTGTYGYTF. CDR3 bases: TGTGCCAGCAGCCCCCGGACAGGGACCTATGGCTACACCTTC.

This rearrangement joins TRBV27 to TRBJ2-4; 8 nucleotides line up with TRBD1. Trimming took 6 bases from V and 1 from J; bases not matched to a gene: 2. The germline CDR1 and CDR2 sequences are MNHEY and SMNVEV (reference sequence). This CDR3 region has 14 residues. The CDR3 coding sequence is TGTGCCAGCAGAAGGACAGGGGCCAAAAACATTCAGTACTTC. It yields the protein CASRRTGAKNIQYF.

This clone was picked up a small number of times. The gene calls are TRBV5-1 and TRBJ1-6; D is undetermined. Trimming left V 3 bases short and J 3 bases short, with 13 bases between. The CDR3 length is 16 residues. The germline gives CDR1 SGHRS, CDR2 YFSETQ. The CDR3 loop reads CASSSSPFSYNSPLHF. For the CDR3, the DNA is TGCGCCAGCAGCTCCTCTCCATTCAGCTATAATTCACCCCTCCACTTT.

This clone was recorded once. CDR3 nucleotide sequence: TGTGCCAGCAGCTTGCGGGGAGTACTAGCGGGAGGGTCTTTGGAGACCCAGTACTTC. Protein sequence: CASSLRGVLAGGSLETQYF. The gene calls are TRBV11-2 and TRBJ2-5, with 13 bases that match TRBD2. CDR1 is SGHAT, CDR2 FQNNGV, per germline. The CDR3 totals 19 residues. V gave up 3 bases and J gave up 5 bases; unmatched junction bases: 15. Filled out from reference TRBV11-2 and TRBJ2-5, the complete variable domain reads EAGVAQSPRYKIIEKRQSVAFWCNPISGHATLYWYQQILGQGPKLLIQFQNNGVVDDSQLPKDRFSAERLKGVDSTLKIQPAKLEDSAVYLCASSLRGVLAGGSLETQYFGPGTRLLVL.

This chain joins TRBV5-1 and TRBJ1-1, with TRBD1 identical over 9 bases. The CDR3 length is 15 residues. Germline CDR1 is SGHRS and CDR2 is YFSETQ. The V segment lost 3 bases and the J segment 3 bases; nucleotides outside the gene matches: 6. The CDR3 here is CASSSLTGGHTEAFF. The CDR3 DNA reads TGCGCCAGCAGCTCTCTGACAGGGGGACACACTGAAGCTTTCTTT.

The rearrangement uses TRBV28 and TRBJ2-7; 7 bases map to TRBD2. The CDR3 runs to 11 residues. Germline loops: CDR1 MDHEN, CDR2 SYDVKM. V lost 11 bases, J lost 6 bases, and 7 bases stayed unmatched. This CDR3 reads CAGGGTREQYF. In DNA, the CDR3 is TGTGCCGGGGGGGGTACGCGCGAGCAGTACTTC.

This clone was seen a handful of times. This chain uses TRBV6-5 with TRBJ1-1; 9 bases match TRBD1. Trimming at V came to 8 bases and at J to 4 bases, leaving 8 bases not matched to a gene. The germline gives CDR1 MNHEY, CDR2 SVGAGI. This CDR3 is 14 amino acids long. As DNA, the CDR3 is TGTGCCAGCTTCGGAACGACAGGGGGCACTGAAGCTTTCTTT. Amino acid sequence: CASFGTTGGTEAFF.

The chain carries TRBV3-1 (or the pseudogene TRBV3-2) and TRBJ2-7, with D hard to call. The CDR3 runs to 12 residues. V was shortened by 1 base and J by 2 bases, with 3 bases between the two germline ends. Per germline, CDR1 LGHDT and CDR2 YNNKEL (reference sequence). The CDR3 nucleotides are TGTGCCAGCAGCCAAGCCACCTACGAGCAGTACTTC. Translating it yields CASSQATYEQYF.

V gene TRBV28 combines with J gene TRBJ2-7; D possibly corresponds to TRBD2 (5 bases). The length of the CDR3 is 12 residues. Germline lookup yields CDR1 MDHEN and CDR2 SYDVKM. V was trimmed by 8 bases and J by 0 bases, leaving 8 bases between them. The CDR3 nucleotides are TGTGCCAGCGGGAGTGTCTCCTACGAGCAGTACTTC. Its translation: CASGSVSYEQYF. Complete variable domain (other parts from reference TRBV28 and TRBJ2-7): DVKVTQSSRYLVKRTGEKVFLECVQDMDHENMFWYRQDPGLGLRLIYFSYDVKMKEKGDIPEGYSVSREKKERFSLILESASTNQTSMYLCASGSVSYEQYFGPGTRLTVT.

The J gene is TRBJ1-2, the V gene TRBV12-5; D gene uncertain. Trimming removed 6 bases from V and 3 bases from J, with 17 bases in between. The CDR3 covers 15 residues. Germline CDR1 reads LGHNT; CDR2 reads FRNRAP. CDR3 protein: CASGTSGGYYYGYTF. DNA of the CDR3: TGTGCTAGTGGAACATCTGGAGGGTATTACTATGGCTACACCTTC. Full variable domain (remainder filled in from reference TRBV12-5 and TRBJ1-2): DARVTQTPRHKVTEMGQEVTMRCQPILGHNTVFWYRQTMMQGLELLAYFRNRAPLDDSGMPKDRFSAEMPDATLATLKIQPSEPRDSAVYFCASGTSGGYYYGYTFGSGTRLTVV.

This rearrangement joins TRBV7-9 to TRBJ1-3, with D uncertain. This CDR3 contains 15 residues. V lost 3 bases and J 3 bases, leaving 12 bases between the germline ends. Germline V lookup: CDR1 SEHNR, CDR2 FQNEAQ (reference sequence). The CDR3 here is CASSLEGIGGNTIYF. The CDR3 region has the DNA TGTGCCAGCAGCTTGGAGGGAATAGGTGGAAACACCATATATTTT.

V gene TRBV7-2 combines with J gene TRBJ2-1; 8 bases align to TRBD1. Germline V lookup: CDR1 SGHTA, CDR2 FQGNSA. The CDR3 consists of 17 residues. Trimming cost V 0 bases and J 3 bases; bases outside gene matches: 7. The CDR3 reads CASSLAGSQGVYNEQFF. The CDR3 coding sequence is TGTGCCAGCAGCTTAGCGGGATCACAGGGGGTCTACAATGAGCAGTTCTTC. Filled out from reference TRBV7-2 and TRBJ2-1, the complete variable domain reads GAGVSQSPSNKVTEKGKDVELRCDPISGHTALYWYRQSLGQGLEFLIYFQGNSAPDKSGLPSDRFSAERTGGSVSTLTIQRTQQEDSAVYLCASSLAGSQGVYNEQFFGPGTRLTVL.

The chain is built from TRBV25-1 and TRBJ2-3; TRBD2 agrees at 7 bases. J was trimmed by 10 bases and V by 6 bases; bases with no gene match: 7. The germline V gene encodes CDR1 MGHDK and CDR2 SYGVNS. The CDR3 is made up of 12 amino acids. The CDR3 coding sequence is TGTGCCAGCAGGGAACCGACTAGCCCGCAGTATTTT. Its translation: CASREPTSPQYF.

The chain joins TRBV28 to TRBJ2-1; 9 nucleotides agree with TRBD2. The CDR3 runs to 15 residues. V was clipped by 3 bases and J by 4 bases; unmatched bases: 4. Germline CDR1 is MDHEN and CDR2 is SYDVKM. The DNA for the CDR3 is TGTGCCAGCAGTTTTAGCGGGGGAGAATACAATGAGCAGTTCTTC. Amino acids: CASSFSGGEYNEQFF. Looking up the rest from reference TRBV28 and TRBJ2-1 gives the full variable domain: DVKVTQSSRYLVKRTGEKVFLECVQDMDHENMFWYRQDPGLGLRLIYFSYDVKMKEKGDIPEGYSVSREKKERFSLILESASTNQTSMYLCASSFSGGEYNEQFFGPGTRLTVL.